The rows below give T cell receptor beta chains drawn from one sample of a study of cytomegalovirus exposure and HLA in healthy donors. Measured with immunoSEQ multiplex PCR; TCRdb has only the in-frame clones, and not every one. The data hold approximately 150,000 clones, with about 70% observed a single time. The sequencing input was PBMCs. Source of these receptors: a male donor in good health and CMV-seronegative. CDR3s include the opening cysteine and the closing phenylalanine or tryptophan. A D gene is named only where the DNA matches it firmly. Expanded clones get a size class; other rows say once, few or many, or leave the size out.

TRBD1	TRBV2	NA	TRBJ1-5	CASKRDSYTWGNQPQHF	TGTGCCAGCAAACGGGACAGCTATACCTGGGGGAATCAGCCCCAGCATTTT
TRBD2	TRBV7-9	NA	TRBJ2-1	CASSQSGRVYNEQFF	TGTGCCAGCAGCCAAAGCGGGAGGGTCTACAATGAGCAGTTCTTC
TRBD1	TRBV5-6	NA	TRBJ2-3	CASSRDSRTDTQYF	TGTGCCAGCAGCCGGGACAGCCGCACAGATACGCAGTATTTT
TRBD2	TRBV11-1	NA	TRBJ2-1	CASSTPPGTSQNNEQFF	TGTGCCAGCAGCACTCCACCCGGGACTAGCCAAAACAATGAGCAGTTCTTC
TRBD1	TRBV29-1	NA	TRBJ2-7	CSVELGDRVHYEQYF	TGCAGCGTTGAGTTAGGGGACAGGGTTCACTACGAGCAGTACTTC
NA	TRBV19	NA	TRBJ2-2	CASTKRRRTEAGTGELFF	TGTGCCAGTACCAAAAGGAGGAGGACAGAGGCAGGAACCGGGGAGCTGTTTTTT
NA	TRBV27	NA	TRBJ1-5	CASSLVGGNQPQHF	TGTGCCAGCAGTTTAGTAGGGGGCAATCAGCCCCAGCATTTT
TRBD2	TRBV28	NA	TRBJ2-3	CASSLAGGTDTQYF	TGTGCCAGCAGTTTAGCGGGAGGCACAGATACGCAGTATTTT
TRBD1	TRBV6-6	NA	TRBJ1-5	CASRPGQSNQPQHF	TGTGCCAGCAGGCCGGGACAGAGCAATCAGCCCCAGCATTTT
NA	TRBV6-6	once	TRBJ1-1	CASSSLDQSGTEAFF	TGTGCCAGCAGTTCCCTCGACCAGTCAGGCACTGAAGCTTTCTTT
NA	TRBV18	once	TRBJ2-5	CASSPYRERGETQYF	TGTGCCAGCTCACCTTACAGGGAGAGAGGAGAGACCCAGTACTTC
TRBD1	TRBV12-5	NA	TRBJ2-5	CASAWDSPEETQYF	TGTGCTAGTGCCTGGGACAGTCCTGAAGAGACCCAGTACTTC